Listed below are T cell receptor beta chains from one sample, sequenced in a study of control samples from healthy donors and cancer patients. Some clones are missing from TCRdb's copy, which holds only in-frame ones; the method was immunoSEQ multiplex PCR. The sample has under 300,000 clones; more than 65% are singletons. The sequencing input was PBMCs. The receptors derive from a woman aged 55-70 years with lung cancer. CDR3s include the opening cysteine and the closing phenylalanine or tryptophan. A D gene is named only where the DNA matches it firmly. Expanded clones get a size class; other rows say once, few or many, or leave the size out.

j_call	v_call	clone_size	d_call	cdr3_nt	cdr3_aa
TRBJ2-2	TRBV29-1	once	.	TGCAGCGGGGGCGGGGCGAACACCGGGGAGCTGTTTTTT	CSGGGANTGELFF
TRBJ1-2	TRBV5-6	.	TRBD1	TGTGCCAGCAGCTTCTTCACAGGGGGTAATCACTATGGCTACACCTTC	CASSFFTGGNHYGYTF
TRBJ2-2	TRBV5-1	.	TRBD1	TGCGCCAGCACGCCCCGGACAGGGGCCACCGGGGAGCTGTTTTTT	CASTPRTGATGELFF
TRBJ1-2	TRBV5-1	.	.	TGCGCCAGCAGCCTACAGTCAACTAACTATGGCTACACCTTC	CASSLQSTNYGYTF
TRBJ1-2	TRBV2	.	TRBD1	TGTGCCAGCCACAGGGGAAGGGGCTACACCTTC	CASHRGRGYTF
TRBJ2-1	TRBV5-6	.	.	TGTGCCAGCAGCTGGATCGAGGCCCACAATGAGCAGTTCTTC	CASSWIEAHNEQFF
TRBJ1-5	TRBV5-1	.	.	TGCGCCAGCAGCTTGACAGGTGATAGCAATCAGCCCCAGCATTTT	CASSLTGDSNQPQHF
TRBJ2-3	TRBV5-1	.	TRBD1	TGCCCCAGCAGCCGGGGGGACAGGGGGAACACAGATACGCAGTATTTT	CPSSRGDRGNTDTQYF
TRBJ2-3	TRBV27	.	.	TGTGCCAGCAGTGGACCGGACAGAAGAAGGATAGATACGCAGTATTTT	CASSGPDRRRIDTQYF
TRBJ2-5	TRBV3-1/TRBV3-2	.	TRBD2	TGTGCCAGCCGGCGGGAGGGCCTGGGGGAGACCCAGTACTTC	CASRREGLGETQYF
TRBJ1-1	TRBV30	few	.	TGTGCCTGGAGTTCGACGGTGAACACTGAAGCTTTCTTT	CAWSSTVNTEAFF
TRBJ1-1	TRBV2	.	TRBD1	TGTGCCAGCAGTGCACAGGGGGCGAGTACTGAAGCTTTCTTT	CASSAQGASTEAFF
TRBJ2-3	TRBV11-3	.	.	TGTGCCAGCAGCTCTAGGGCAGATACGCAGTATTTT	CASSSRADTQYF
TRBJ1-3	TRBV2	.	TRBD1	TGTGCCAGCAGGCGGGACAGCCTCTCTGGAAACACCATATATTTT	CASRRDSLSGNTIYF
TRBJ1-5	TRBV15	.	TRBD1	TGTGCCACCAGCAGGGGACAGGGTTACCTCGAAGGTGGCAATCAGCCCCAGCATTTT	CATSRGQGYLEGGNQPQHF
TRBJ2-5	TRBV3-1/TRBV3-2	.	.	TGTGCCAGCAGCCAAGGGGAGACCCAGTACTTC	CASSQGETQYF
TRBJ2-7	TRBV5-5	.	TRBD1	TGTGCCAGCAGTACCACCCGGGACAGCTACGAGCAGTACTTC	CASSTTRDSYEQYF
TRBJ2-3	TRBV10-3	.	TRBD2	TGTGCCATCAGTGGACTAGCGGGGCACACTAGCACAGATACGCAGTATTTT	CAISGLAGHTSTDTQYF
TRBJ1-3	TRBV12-3/TRBV12-4	.	.	TGTGCCAGCAGTTTCCGGGTAGCCATATATTTT	CASSFRVAIYF
TRBJ1-4	TRBV13	few	TRBD1	TGTGCCAGCAGCCCGTACAGGGGGACCACTAATGAAAAACTGTTTTTT	CASSPYRGTTNEKLFF
TRBJ2-1	TRBV5-1	.	TRBD1	TGCGCCAGCAGCTTGGGTGCACGGCACAGGGGCTCCAATGAGCAGTTCTTC	CASSLGARHRGSNEQFF
TRBJ1-1	TRBV19	few	.	TGTGCCAGTAGTGTAGCTCTGGGCACTGAAGCTTTCTTT	CASSVALGTEAFF
TRBJ2-7	TRBV2	.	TRBD2	TGTGCCAGCACTCAACTAGCGGCCCTGACCTACGAGCAGTACTTC	CASTQLAALTYEQYF
TRBJ2-2	TRBV18	.	.	TGTGCCAGCTCACCACCGCCTCCGAAGAACACCGGGGAGCTGTTTTTT	CASSPPPPKNTGELFF
TRBJ2-7	TRBV7-6	.	.	TGTGCCAGCAGCTTAGGATGGGCGGGCGAGCAGTACTTC	CASSLGWAGEQYF
TRBJ1-2	TRBV18	once	.	TGTGCCAGCTCACCGTCAGCCGGGGCCTTTAACTATGGCTACACCTTC	CASSPSAGAFNYGYTF
TRBJ2-3	TRBV11-2	.	TRBD2	TGTGCCAGCAGCTACGCCCTGCCAGCGGGAGGCGCAGATACGCAGTATTTT	CASSYALPAGGADTQYF
TRBJ1-4	TRBV5-1	.	.	TGCGCCAGCAGCCCGGGGGGGGGACCCGAAAAACTGTTTTTT	CASSPGGGPEKLFF
TRBJ1-5	TRBV28	.	.	TGTGCCACCCAGTTTAGCGTTCAGCCCCAGCATTTT	CATQFSVQPQHF
TRBJ2-1	TRBV3-1/TRBV3-2	.	.	TGTGCCAGCAGCCACCCAGGAGGTGTGACTACGCACCCCCCGAATGAGCAGTTCTTC	CASSHPGGVTTHPPNEQFF
TRBJ2-4	TRBV19	.	TRBD1	TGTGCCAGTAGTATCAGGGGCCCGGGACAGGGTTTACCTTGGGACATTCAGTACTTC	CASSIRGPGQGLPWDIQYF
TRBJ2-5	TRBV4-2	.	.	TGTGCCAGCAGCCAAAAGGGCGGGGTCCAAGAGACCCAGTACTTC	CASSQKGGVQETQYF
TRBJ2-7	TRBV7-9	.	.	TGTGCCAGCAGCTTCAAGGGAGGCTCCTACGAGCAGTACTTC	CASSFKGGSYEQYF
TRBJ1-5	TRBV19	.	TRBD1	TGTGCCAGTAGTCCATCACAAAAAGGACAGGGCTTGTATAGCAATCAGCCCCAGCATTTT	CASSPSQKGQGLYSNQPQHF
TRBJ2-7	TRBV5-5	once	TRBD1	TGTGCCAGCAGGACCTCAGGGGACAGGGCCTACGAGCAGTACTTC	CASRTSGDRAYEQYF
TRBJ2-2	TRBV19	once	.	TGTGCCAGTAGTATAACGAACACCGGGGAGCTGTTTTTT	CASSITNTGELFF
TRBJ2-5	TRBV29-1	.	.	TGCAGCGTGGCCACGGGTGAAGAGACCCAGTACTTC	CSVATGEETQYF
TRBJ2-5	TRBV6-5	.	.	TGTGCCAGCAGCAAAGGGGGGGGCCCCCAAGAGACCCAGTACTTC	CASSKGGGPQETQYF
TRBJ1-4	TRBV11-2	.	TRBD1	TGTGCCAGCAGCCCCAGGGGGGGGTCAACTAATGAAAAACTGTTTTTT	CASSPRGGSTNEKLFF
TRBJ2-2	TRBV5-5	.	TRBD2	TGTGCCAGCAGCATAGTAGCGGGGGGGCCAAGCACCGGGGAGCTGTTTTTT	CASSIVAGGPSTGELFF
TRBJ1-1	TRBV5-5	.	TRBD1	TGTGCCAGCAGCTTGGCAAGGGGGCTCACTGAAGCTTTCTTT	CASSLARGLTEAFF
TRBJ1-2	TRBV5-6	.	TRBD1	TGTGCCAGCAGCACCCGACAGGGGCCGTTTTATGGCTACACCTTC	CASSTRQGPFYGYTF
TRBJ2-7	TRBV6-1	.	.	TGTGCCAGCAGTGAAGGCCCCCACCTCTCCTACGAGCAGTACTTC	CASSEGPHLSYEQYF
TRBJ1-6	TRBV27	.	.	TGTGCCAGCAGACTCAGGGGCTCACCCCTCCACTTT	CASRLRGSPLHF
TRBJ2-7	TRBV13	.	TRBD2	TGTGCCAGCAGCCCCGGGACTAGCGGAACCTACGAGCAGTACTTC	CASSPGTSGTYEQYF
TRBJ2-7	TRBV9	.	.	TGTGCCAGCAGCGTCCACAATGGGGGCCAGCAGTACTTC	CASSVHNGGQQYF
TRBJ1-1	TRBV27	.	.	TGTGCCAGCAGTTTGCGAGGACAGACCCCGAACACTGAAGCTTTCTTT	CASSLRGQTPNTEAFF
TRBJ1-4	TRBV28	few	.	TGTGCCAGCGTCGGGTCGGATCGGGAAAAACTGTTTTTT	CASVGSDREKLFF
TRBJ2-2	TRBV7-3	.	.	TGTGCCAGCAGCTTAAGCAGCGGCACCGGGGAGCTGTTTTTT	CASSLSSGTGELFF
TRBJ1-5	TRBV24-1	.	.	TGTGCCACCAGTGATTCTGTCCGGGGATATAGCAATCAGCCCCAGCATTTT	CATSDSVRGYSNQPQHF
TRBJ2-2	TRBV10-1	.	.	TGCGCCAGCAGTTCTAGCACCGGGGAGCTGTTTTTT	CASSSSTGELFF
TRBJ2-3	TRBV3-1/TRBV3-2	once	.	TGTGCCAGCAGCCAAGGTGGGGGAGCAGATACGCAGTATTTT	CASSQGGGADTQYF
TRBJ2-2	TRBV6-4	.	.	TGTGCCAGCAGTGACCGCGGCACCGGGGAGCTGTTTTTT	CASSDRGTGELFF
TRBJ1-2	TRBV3-1/TRBV3-2	.	.	TGTGCCAGCAGCCAAGAAGACGGGGTCAGAATCAACTATGGCTACACCTTC	CASSQEDGVRINYGYTF
TRBJ2-5	TRBV24-1	.	TRBD1	TGTGCCACCAGTGATGGGCAGGGGGCTGGAGAAGAGACCCAGTACTTC	CATSDGQGAGEETQYF
TRBJ2-2	TRBV27	.	TRBD2	TGTGCCAGCAGTTTATCGCCGACTAGCGGGAGACCCGGGGAGCTGTTTTTT	CASSLSPTSGRPGELFF
TRBJ2-1	TRBV7-9	.	TRBD1	TGTGCCAGCACTCATTCTCGGGACAGACCCTACAATGAGCAGTTCTTC	CASTHSRDRPYNEQFF